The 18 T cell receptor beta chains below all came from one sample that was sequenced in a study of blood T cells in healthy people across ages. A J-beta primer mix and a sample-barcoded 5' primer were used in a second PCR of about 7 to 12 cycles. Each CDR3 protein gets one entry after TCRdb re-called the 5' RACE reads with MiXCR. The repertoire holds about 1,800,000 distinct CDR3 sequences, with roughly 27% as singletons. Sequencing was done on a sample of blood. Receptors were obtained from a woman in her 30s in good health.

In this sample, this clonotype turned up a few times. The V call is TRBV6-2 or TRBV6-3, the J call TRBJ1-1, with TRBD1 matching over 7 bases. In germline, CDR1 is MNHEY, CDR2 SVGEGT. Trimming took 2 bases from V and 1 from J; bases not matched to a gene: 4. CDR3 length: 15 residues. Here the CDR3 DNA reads TGTGCCAGCAGTTACGGGGGACAGCCGAACACTGAAGCTTTCTTT. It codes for CASSYGGQPNTEAFF.

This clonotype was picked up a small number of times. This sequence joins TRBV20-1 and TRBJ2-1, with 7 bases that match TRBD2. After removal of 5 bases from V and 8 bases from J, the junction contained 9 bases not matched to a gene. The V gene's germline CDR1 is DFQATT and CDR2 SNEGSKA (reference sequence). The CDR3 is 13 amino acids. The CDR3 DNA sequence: TGCAGTGCTGGGGGGGGGTTTTTTGATGAGCAGTTCTTC. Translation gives CSAGGGFFDEQFF.

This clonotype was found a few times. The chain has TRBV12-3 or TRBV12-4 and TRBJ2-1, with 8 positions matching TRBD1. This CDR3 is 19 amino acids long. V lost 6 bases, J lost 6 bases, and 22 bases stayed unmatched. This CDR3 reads CASRASGQGRFYRGNEQFF. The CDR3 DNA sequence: TGTGCCAGCAGAGCCTCAGGACAGGGTCGCTTTTATAGGGGCAATGAGCAGTTCTTC.

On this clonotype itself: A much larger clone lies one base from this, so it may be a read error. CDR3 protein: CASSSAPGLAETQYF. CDR3 sequence (DNA): TGTGCCAGCAGCTCAGCTCCGGGGCTAGCAGAGACCCAGTACTTC. V usage is TRBV7-2 and J usage is TRBJ2-5, with D possibly being TRBD1 or TRBD2 (5 bases each). V dropped 4 bases and J dropped 4 bases, with 16 bases sitting between them. This CDR3 is 15 amino acids long. Germline assignment: CDR1 SGHTA and CDR2 FQGNSA.

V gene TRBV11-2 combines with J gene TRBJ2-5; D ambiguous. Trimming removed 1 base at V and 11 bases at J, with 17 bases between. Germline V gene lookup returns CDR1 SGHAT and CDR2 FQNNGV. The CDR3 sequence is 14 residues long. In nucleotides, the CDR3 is TGTGCCAGCAGCTTAGTGGCAGCCTACAATGAGCAGTACTTC. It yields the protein CASSLVAAYNEQYF.

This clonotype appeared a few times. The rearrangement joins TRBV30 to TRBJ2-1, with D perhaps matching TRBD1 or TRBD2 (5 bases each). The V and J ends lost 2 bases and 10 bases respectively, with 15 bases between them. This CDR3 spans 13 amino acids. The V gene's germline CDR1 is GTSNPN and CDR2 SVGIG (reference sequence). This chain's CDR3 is CAWSQMGVWEQFF. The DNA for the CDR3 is TGTGCCTGGAGTCAAATGGGGGTTTGGGAGCAGTTCTTC.

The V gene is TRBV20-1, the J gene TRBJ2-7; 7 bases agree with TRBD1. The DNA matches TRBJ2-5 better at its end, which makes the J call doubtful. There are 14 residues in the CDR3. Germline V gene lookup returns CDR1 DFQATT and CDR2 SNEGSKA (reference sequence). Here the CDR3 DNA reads TGCAGTGCTAGAGATGGGAAGGGGGCAGAGACCCAGTACTTC. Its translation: CSARDGKGAETQYF.

CDR3 protein: CASSSHREDSYNEQYF. The CDR3 DNA reads TGTGCCAGCAGTTCCCACAGGGAGGACTCCTACAATGAGCAGTACTTC. This chain links TRBV28 with TRBJ2-7; D may match TRBD1 or TRBD2 (6 bases each). The CDR3 is made up of 16 amino acids. V was cut by 4 bases and J by 7 bases, with 23 bases left in between. In germline, CDR1 is MDHEN, CDR2 SYDVKM. Full variable domain (remainder filled in from reference TRBV28 and TRBJ2-7): DVKVTQSSRYLVKRTGEKVFLECVQDMDHENMFWYRQDPGLGLRLIYFSYDVKMKEKGDIPEGYSVSREKKERFSLILESASTNQTSMYLCASSSHREDSYNEQYFGPGTRLTVT.

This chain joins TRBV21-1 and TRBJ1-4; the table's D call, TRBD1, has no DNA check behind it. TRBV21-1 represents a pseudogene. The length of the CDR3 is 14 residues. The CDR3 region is CASLWTATNEKLFF. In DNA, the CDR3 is TGTGCCAGCCTCTGGACAGCAACTAATGAAAAACTGTTTTTT.

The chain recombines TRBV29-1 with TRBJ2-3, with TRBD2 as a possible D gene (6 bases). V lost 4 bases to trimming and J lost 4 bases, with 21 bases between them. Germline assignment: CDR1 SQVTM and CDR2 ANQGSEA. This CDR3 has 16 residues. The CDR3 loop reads CSVAGRASGPADTQYF. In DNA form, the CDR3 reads TGCAGCGTTGCCGGCAGGGCGAGCGGGCCGGCAGATACGCAGTATTTT.

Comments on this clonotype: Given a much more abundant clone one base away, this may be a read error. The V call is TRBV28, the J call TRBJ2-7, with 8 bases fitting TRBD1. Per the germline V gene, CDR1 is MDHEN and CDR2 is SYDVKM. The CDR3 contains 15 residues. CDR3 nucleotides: TGTGCCAACAGTCTTAGCCCGACAGGGGTAAACGAGCAGTACTTC. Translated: CANSLSPTGVNEQYF.

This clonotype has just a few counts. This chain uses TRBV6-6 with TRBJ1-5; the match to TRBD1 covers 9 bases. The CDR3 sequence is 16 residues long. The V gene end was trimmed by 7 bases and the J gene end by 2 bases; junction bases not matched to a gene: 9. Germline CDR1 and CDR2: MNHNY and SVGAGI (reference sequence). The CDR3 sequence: CASTNTGGQGNQPQHF. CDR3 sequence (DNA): TGTGCCAGCACTAATACAGGGGGCCAGGGCAATCAGCCCCAGCATTTT.

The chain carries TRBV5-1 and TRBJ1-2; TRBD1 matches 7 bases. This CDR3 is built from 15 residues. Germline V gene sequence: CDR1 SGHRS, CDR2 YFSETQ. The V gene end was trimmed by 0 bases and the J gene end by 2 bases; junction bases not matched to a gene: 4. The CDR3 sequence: CASSLDGRGNYGYTF. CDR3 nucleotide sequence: TGCGCCAGCAGCTTGGATGGCAGGGGGAACTATGGCTACACCTTC.

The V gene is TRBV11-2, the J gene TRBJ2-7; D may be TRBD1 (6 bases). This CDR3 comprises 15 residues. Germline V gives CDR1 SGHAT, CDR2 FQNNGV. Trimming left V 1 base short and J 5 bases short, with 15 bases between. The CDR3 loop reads CASSLGRQVTDEQYF. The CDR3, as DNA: TGTGCCAGCAGCTTAGGCCGACAGGTAACGGACGAGCAGTACTTC.

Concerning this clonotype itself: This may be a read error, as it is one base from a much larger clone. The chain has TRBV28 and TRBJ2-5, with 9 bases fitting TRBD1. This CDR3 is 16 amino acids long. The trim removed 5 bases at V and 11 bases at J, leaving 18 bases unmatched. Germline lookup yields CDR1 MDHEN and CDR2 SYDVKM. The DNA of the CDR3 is TGTGCCAGCAGTGCACCCCCGGGACAGGGACCCTACGGGCAGTACTTC. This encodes CASSAPPGQGPYGQYF.

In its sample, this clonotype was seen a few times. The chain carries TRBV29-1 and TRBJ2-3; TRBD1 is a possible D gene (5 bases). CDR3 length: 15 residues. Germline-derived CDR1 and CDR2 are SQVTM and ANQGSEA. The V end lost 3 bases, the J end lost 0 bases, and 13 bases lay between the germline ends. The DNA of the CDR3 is TGCAGCGTTGAGGCCGACAGCCCTAGCACAGATACGCAGTATTTT. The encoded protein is CSVEADSPSTDTQYF.

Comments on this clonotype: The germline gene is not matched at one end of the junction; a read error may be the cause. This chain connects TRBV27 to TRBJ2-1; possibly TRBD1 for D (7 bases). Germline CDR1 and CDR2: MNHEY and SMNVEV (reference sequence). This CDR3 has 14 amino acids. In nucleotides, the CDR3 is TGTGCCAGCAGTCAGGGGGACTCCTACAATGAGCAGGTCTTC. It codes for CASSQGDSYNEQVF.

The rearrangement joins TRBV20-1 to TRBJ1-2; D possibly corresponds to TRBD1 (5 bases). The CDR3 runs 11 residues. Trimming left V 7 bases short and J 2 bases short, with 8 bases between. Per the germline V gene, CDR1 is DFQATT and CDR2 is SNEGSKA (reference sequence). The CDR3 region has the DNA TGCAGTGTTCGGGACAACTATGGCTACACCTTC. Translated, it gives CSVRDNYGYTF.